These 12 T cell receptor beta chains originate from one sample sequenced in a study of blood T cells in healthy people across ages. Combining a sample-barcoded 5' primer with a J-beta primer mix, a second PCR ran for roughly 7 to 12 cycles. One entry per CDR3 protein results from TCRdb running MiXCR on the 5' RACE reads. Of some 1.4 million distinct CDR3 sequences listed, 35% to 45% are singletons. Sequencing was carried out using blood. Receptor source: a woman between 18 and 29 years old in good health.

This clonotype was counted between two and nine times. The chain recombines TRBV28 with TRBJ2-2; 7 positions agree with TRBD1. The germline V gene encodes CDR1 MDHEN and CDR2 SYDVKM. Germline trimming cut 5 bases from V and 2 bases from J; bases unmatched to any gene: 8. The CDR3 has 16 amino acids. In DNA, the CDR3 is TGTGCCAGCAGTCGCCGGACAGGACTTAACACCGGGGAGCTGTTTTTT. As protein: CASSRRTGLNTGELFF. The variable domain in full, with the rest retrieved from reference TRBV28 and TRBJ2-2, is DVKVTQSSRYLVKRTGEKVFLECVQDMDHENMFWYRQDPGLGLRLIYFSYDVKMKEKGDIPEGYSVSREKKERFSLILESASTNQTSMYLCASSRRTGLNTGELFFGEGSRLTVL.

The chain couples TRBV12-3 or TRBV12-4 to TRBJ2-5; tentatively, D is TRBD2 (7 bases). The CDR3 totals 15 residues. Deletions cut 3 bases from V and 11 bases from J, with 22 bases between. The CDR3 bases are TGTGCCAGCAGTTTTGCTGGGGGGGCCCTTGACCAGCAGTACTTC. It codes for CASSFAGGALDQQYF.

V usage is TRBV6-1 and J usage is TRBJ2-7; D ambiguous. Trimming removed 9 bases from V and 0 bases from J, with 18 bases in between. CDR3 length: 15 amino acids. Germline assignment: CDR1 MNHNS and CDR2 SASEGT. CDR3 sequence: CASRSTPSVSYEQYF. The CDR3 coding sequence is TGTGCCAGTAGGAGCACGCCTAGTGTCTCCTACGAGCAGTACTTC.

The chain has TRBV6-6 and TRBJ1-4; D may be TRBD1 (6 bases). Trimming cost V 5 bases and J 7 bases, with 17 bases left between them. CDR3 length: 15 amino acids. Germline lookup yields CDR1 MNHNY and CDR2 SVGAGI (reference sequence). The DNA for the CDR3 is TGTGCCAGCAGTGAGAGGCAGGGGTCAAGTGAAAAACTGTTTTTT. Translating gives CASSERQGSSEKLFF.

This clonotype was counted only a few times. The V and J genes are TRBV5-1 and TRBJ1-1; TRBD1 matches at 8 bases. V lost 0 bases to trimming and J lost 2 bases; unmatched junction nucleotides: 3. Per germline, CDR1 SGHRS and CDR2 YFSETQ. This CDR3 contains 15 residues. The CDR3 nucleotides are TGCGCCAGCAGCTTGGGGGACAGGAAAAACACTGAAGCTTTCTTT. Protein product: CASSLGDRKNTEAFF. Full variable domain (outside the CDR3, taken from reference TRBV5-1 and TRBJ1-1): KAGVTQTPRYLIKTRGQQVTLSCSPISGHRSVSWYQQTPGQGLQFLFEYFSETQRNKGNFPGRFSGRQFSNSRSEMNVSTLELGDSALYLCASSLGDRKNTEAFFGQGTRLTVV.

This clonotype came up a few times. The rearrangement joins TRBV20-1 to TRBJ2-2, with D perhaps given as TRBD1 or TRBD2 (5 bases each). With 3 bases removed from V and 5 bases from J, the gap between germline ends came to 16 bases. The CDR3 sequence is 15 residues long. The V gene's germline CDR1 is DFQATT and CDR2 SNEGSKA (reference sequence). CDR3 bases: TGCAGTGCTAGGAGGGCAGGGAGTGGGACCGGGGAGCTGTTTTTT. Encoded protein: CSARRAGSGTGELFF.

V is TRBV4-1 and J is TRBJ2-5; perhaps TRBD2 as D (6 bases). The CDR3 runs to 15 residues. V was pared by 2 bases and J by 5 bases, with 15 bases between. Germline values: CDR1 MGHRA, CDR2 YSYEKL. CDR3 sequence (DNA): TGCGCCAGCAGCCAATTTGGAGGGCCTCGGGAGACCCAGTACTTC. Residues: CASSQFGGPRETQYF.

A note on this clonotype: The junction departs from the called germline gene at one end, perhaps through a read error. The CDR3 loop reads CASREGTSGKNEQFF. CDR3 in DNA: TGTGCCAGCAGGGAAGGGACTAGCGGGAAGAATGAGCAGTTCTTC. The chain couples TRBV2 to TRBJ2-1; 13 bases fit TRBD2. Germline values: CDR1 SNHLY, CDR2 FYNNEI. The CDR3 has 15 residues.

The table lists this clonotype with a few counts. The V and J genes are TRBV25-1 and TRBJ1-4; possible D gene TRBD1, 6 bases. Germline assignment: CDR1 MGHDK and CDR2 SYGVNS. With 3 bases removed from V and 5 bases from J, the gap between germline ends came to 13 bases. The CDR3 consists of 15 residues. In DNA form, the CDR3 reads TGTGCCAGCAGTGAGTCAGGAGGGGGAAATGAAAAACTGTTTTTT. It specifies CASSESGGGNEKLFF. Looking up the rest from reference TRBV25-1 and TRBJ1-4 gives the full variable domain: EADIYQTPRYLVIGTGKKITLECSQTMGHDKMYWYQQDPGMELHLIHYSYGVNSTEKGDLSSESTVSRIRTEHFPLTLESARPSHTSQYLCASSESGGGNEKLFFGSGTQLSVL.

This clonotype was counted a few times. The chain employs TRBV3-1 and TRBJ2-3, with TRBD2 matching over 8 bases. The length of the CDR3 is 14 residues. Per the germline V gene, CDR1 is LGHDT and CDR2 is YNNKEL (reference sequence). With V trimmed by 7 bases and J by 5 bases, 8 bases remained unmatched. The CDR3 spells CASTREGRGDTQYF. In nucleotides, the CDR3 is TGTGCCAGCACACGGGAGGGCCGCGGAGATACGCAGTATTTT.

This clonotype has ten or more counts. The chain uses TRBV27 and TRBJ2-2, with TRBD2 identical over 13 bases. Germline V gene data show CDR1 as MNHEY and CDR2 as SMNVEV (reference sequence). V shed 6 bases and J 3 bases; nucleotides not matched to a gene: 4. The CDR3 length is 16 residues. The CDR3 region is CASSLGLAGDTGELFF. CDR3 nucleotides: TGTGCCAGCAGCCTCGGACTAGCGGGGGACACCGGGGAGCTGTTTTTT.

This clonotype occurred a few times. The chain is built from TRBV20-1 and TRBJ2-4, with 8 bases lining up with TRBD1. Per germline, CDR1 DFQATT and CDR2 SNEGSKA (reference sequence). This CDR3 comprises 14 residues. With 2 bases clipped from V and 3 bases from J, the junction kept 3 bases outside the gene matches. In nucleotides, the CDR3 is TGCAGTGCTAGACCCGGGACAGGCAAAAACATTCAGTACTTC. As protein: CSARPGTGKNIQYF.